The rows below give T cell receptor beta chains drawn from one sample of a study of cytomegalovirus exposure and HLA in healthy donors. Some clones are missing from TCRdb's copy, which holds only in-frame ones; the method was immunoSEQ multiplex PCR. The sample includes approximately 130,000 clones, about 77% seen only once; the top ten take around 1.2%. The sequencing sample was made of PBMCs. These receptors were obtained from a man aged 50-59 years in good health and CMV-seronegative. Each CDR3 is given with its conserved first and last residue. Each record gives: J gene, clone size, D gene, V gene, CDR3 protein, CDR3 DNA. The D gene is left open where the match is weak. Clone size is not always given. Where it is, it says once, few, many or a class for expanded clones.

J: TRBJ1-1
size: -
D: -
V: TRBV7-9
CDR3: CASSPGGDWHDTEAFF
DNA: TGTGCCAGCAGCCCCGGGGGAGATTGGCACGACACTGAAGCTTTCTTT

J: TRBJ1-5
size: -
D: -
V: TRBV28
CDR3: CASSLGRFQPQHF
DNA: TGTGCCAGCAGTTTAGGTCGGTTTCAGCCCCAGCATTTT

J: TRBJ2-7
size: -
D: TRBD2
V: TRBV5-3
CDR3: CARSFALAAYEQYF
DNA: TGTGCCAGAAGCTTCGCACTAGCGGCCTACGAGCAGTACTTC

J: TRBJ2-2
size: -
D: -
V: TRBV5-4
CDR3: CASSLDLGPGELFF
DNA: TGTGCCAGCAGCTTGGATCTGGGGCCCGGGGAGCTGTTTTTT

J: TRBJ2-3
size: -
D: TRBD2
V: TRBV18
CDR3: CASSTRLAGDFSDTQYF
DNA: TGTGCCAGCTCAACCCGACTAGCGGGAGATTTTTCAGATACGCAGTATTTT

J: TRBJ2-1
size: -
D: TRBD2
V: TRBV7-7
CDR3: CASSFQSGRGEQFF
DNA: TGTGCTAGCAGCTTCCAAAGCGGGAGGGGTGAGCAGTTCTTC

J: TRBJ2-7
size: -
D: -
V: TRBV10-3
CDR3: CAISSLSETYEQYF
DNA: TGTGCCATCAGTTCCCTGAGCGAAACCTACGAGCAGTACTTC

J: TRBJ2-2
size: -
D: TRBD2
V: TRBV4-1
CDR3: CASSLLTSGSTGELFF
DNA: TGCGCCAGCAGCCTACTGACTAGCGGATCGACCGGGGAGCTGTTTTTT

J: TRBJ2-6
size: -
D: -
V: TRBV15
CDR3: CATSTPHGPTGNAGANVLTF
DNA: TGTGCCACCAGCACCCCTCACGGACCCACGGGGAACGCTGGGGCCAACGTCCTGACTTTC

J: TRBJ1-2
size: -
D: -
V: TRBV4-1
CDR3: CASSQILRMQATTNYGYTF
DNA: TGCGCCAGCAGCCAAATTTTAAGGATGCAGGCGACCACTAACTATGGCTACACCTTC

J: TRBJ2-7
size: -
D: TRBD1
V: TRBV28
CDR3: CASKQGMKQYF
DNA: TGTGCCAGCAAACAGGGGATGAAGCAGTACTTC

J: TRBJ2-2
size: -
D: -
V: TRBV6-5
CDR3: CASSYRKRGTGELFF
DNA: TGTGCCAGCAGTTACAGGAAGAGGGGGACCGGGGAGCTGTTTTTT

J: TRBJ1-1
size: few
D: -
V: TRBV6-5
CDR3: CASSYSARKEAFF
DNA: TGTGCCAGCAGTTACTCGGCCAGAAAGGAAGCTTTCTTT

J: TRBJ2-7
size: -
D: -
V: TRBV4-1
CDR3: CASSNPTARLRDNSYEQYF
DNA: TGCGCCAGCAGCAACCCCACAGCACGGCTGAGGGATAATTCTTACGAGCAGTACTTC

J: TRBJ1-1
size: -
D: -
V: TRBV28
CDR3: CASTERGHSNTEAFF
DNA: TGTGCCAGCACCGAGAGGGGACACTCGAACACTGAAGCTTTCTTT

J: TRBJ2-5
size: few
D: -
V: TRBV25-1
CDR3: CASSKTTGTPQETQYF
DNA: TGTGCCAGCAGTAAAACTACAGGGACCCCACAAGAGACCCAGTACTTC

J: TRBJ2-7
size: -
D: TRBD2
V: TRBV5-5
CDR3: CASSIGLADSYEQYF
DNA: TGTGCCAGCAGCATCGGACTAGCGGACTCCTACGAGCAGTACTTC

J: TRBJ1-5
size: few
D: -
V: TRBV10-3
CDR3: CAISETGFGNQPQHF
DNA: TGTGCCATCAGTGAGACAGGGTTCGGCAATCAGCCCCAGCATTTT

J: TRBJ2-5
size: -
D: -
V: TRBV7-2
CDR3: CASSLGLLETQYF
DNA: TGTGCCAGCAGCTTAGGACTGCTGGAGACCCAGTACTTC

J: TRBJ1-2
size: -
D: -
V: TRBV28
CDR3: CASSRTPNYGYTF
DNA: TGTGCCAGCAGTCGGACACCTAACTATGGCTACACCTTC

J: TRBJ2-7
size: -
D: TRBD1
V: TRBV10-1
CDR3: CASSATTTGSEQYF
DNA: TGCGCCAGCAGTGCAACTACGACAGGGTCCGAGCAGTACTTC

J: TRBJ1-2
size: -
D: -
V: TRBV25-1
CDR3: CASSEGGAWRYTF
DNA: TGTGCCAGCAGTGAAGGGGGGGCCTGGCGCTACACCTTC

J: TRBJ2-2
size: -
D: TRBD2
V: TRBV15
CDR3: CATSSLAGIETGELFF
DNA: TGTGCCACCAGCTCCCTAGCGGGAATAGAAACCGGGGAGCTGTTTTTT

J: TRBJ1-2
size: -
D: -
V: TRBV28
CDR3: CASSLIGQGEVGYTF
DNA: TGTGCCAGCAGTTTGATTGGGCAGGGCGAAGTCGGCTACACCTTC

J: TRBJ1-2
size: -
D: -
V: TRBV2
CDR3: CASSEARGWDYGYTF
DNA: TGTGCCAGCAGTGAAGCGCGAGGGTGGGACTATGGCTACACCTTC

J: TRBJ1-4
size: once
D: -
V: TRBV28
CDR3: CASRGDKRQNEKLFF
DNA: TGTGCCAGCAGGGGGGACAAGAGACAGAATGAAAAACTGTTTTTT

J: TRBJ1-5
size: -
D: TRBD1
V: TRBV6-5
CDR3: CASSRGQGAYQPQHF
DNA: TGTGCCAGCAGTAGGGGACAGGGGGCCTATCAGCCCCAGCATTTT

J: TRBJ2-2
size: few
D: TRBD2
V: TRBV6-1
CDR3: CASSEIGRAGGSGELFF
DNA: TGTGCCAGCAGTGAAATAGGCAGAGCGGGAGGGAGCGGGGAGCTGTTTTTT

J: TRBJ1-2
size: -
D: TRBD1
V: TRBV18
CDR3: CASSSSGGLWGYTF
DNA: TGTGCCAGCTCATCATCAGGGGGGCTTTGGGGCTACACCTTC

J: TRBJ2-2
size: -
D: -
V: TRBV11-2
CDR3: CASSQTSGNTGELFF
DNA: TGTGCCAGCAGCCAGACAAGCGGGAACACCGGGGAGCTGTTTTTT

J: TRBJ1-4
size: once
D: TRBD1
V: TRBV2
CDR3: CASGQESNEKLFF
DNA: TGTGCCAGCGGACAGGAATCTAATGAAAAACTGTTTTTT

J: TRBJ2-4
size: -
D: -
V: TRBV19
CDR3: CASSLLVGQGNIQYF
DNA: TGTGCCAGTAGTCTCCTAGTTGGTCAGGGAAACATTCAGTACTTC

J: TRBJ2-5
size: -
D: TRBD1
V: TRBV2
CDR3: CASSRQGAGPETQYF
DNA: TGTGCCAGCAGTAGACAGGGGGCCGGGCCAGAGACCCAGTACTTC

J: TRBJ1-2
size: -
D: -
V: TRBV2
CDR3: CASSPVSNGYTF
DNA: TGTGCCAGCAGCCCGGTTTCCAATGGCTACACCTTC